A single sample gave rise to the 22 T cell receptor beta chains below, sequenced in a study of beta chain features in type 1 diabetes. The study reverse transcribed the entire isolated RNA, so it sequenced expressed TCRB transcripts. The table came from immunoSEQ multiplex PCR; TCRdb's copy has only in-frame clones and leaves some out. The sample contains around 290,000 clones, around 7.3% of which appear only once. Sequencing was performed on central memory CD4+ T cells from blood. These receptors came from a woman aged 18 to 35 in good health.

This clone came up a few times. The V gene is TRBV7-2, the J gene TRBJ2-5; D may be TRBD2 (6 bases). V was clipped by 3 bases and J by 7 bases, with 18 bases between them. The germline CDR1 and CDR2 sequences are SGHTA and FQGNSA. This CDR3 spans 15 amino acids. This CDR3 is CASSLEGTSVGTQYF. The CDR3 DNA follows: TGTGCCAGCAGCTTGGAGGGGACTTCCGTGGGGACCCAGTACTTC.

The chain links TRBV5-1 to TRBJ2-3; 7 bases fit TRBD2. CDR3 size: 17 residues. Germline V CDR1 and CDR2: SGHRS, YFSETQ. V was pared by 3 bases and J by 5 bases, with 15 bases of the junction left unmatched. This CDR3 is CASSSLLASGLKDTQYF. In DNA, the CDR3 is TGCGCCAGCAGCTCGCTATTGGCTAGCGGTTTAAAAGATACGCAGTATTTT. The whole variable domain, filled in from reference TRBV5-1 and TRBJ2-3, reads KAGVTQTPRYLIKTRGQQVTLSCSPISGHRSVSWYQQTPGQGLQFLFEYFSETQRNKGNFPGRFSGRQFSNSRSEMNVSTLELGDSALYLCASSSLLASGLKDTQYFGPGTRLTVL.

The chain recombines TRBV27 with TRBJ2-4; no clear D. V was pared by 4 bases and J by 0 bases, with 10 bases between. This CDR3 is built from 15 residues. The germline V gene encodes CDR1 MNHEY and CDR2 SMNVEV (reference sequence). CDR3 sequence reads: CASSSDEGAKNIQYF. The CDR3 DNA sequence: TGTGCCAGCAGTTCCGATGAAGGAGCCAAAAACATTCAGTACTTC.

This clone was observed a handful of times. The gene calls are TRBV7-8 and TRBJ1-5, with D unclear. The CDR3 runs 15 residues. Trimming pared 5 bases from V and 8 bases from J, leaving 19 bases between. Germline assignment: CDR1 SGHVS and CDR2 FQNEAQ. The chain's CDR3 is CASSSREGTDEPQHF. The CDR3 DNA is TGTGCCAGCAGCAGTCGAGAGGGAACGGATGAGCCCCAGCATTTT.

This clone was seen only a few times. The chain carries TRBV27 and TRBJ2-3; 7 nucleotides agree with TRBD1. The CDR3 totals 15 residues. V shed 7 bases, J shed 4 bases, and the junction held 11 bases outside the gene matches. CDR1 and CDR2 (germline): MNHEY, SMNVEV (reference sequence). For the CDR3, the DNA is TGTGCCAGCACTGAATACAGGGGTGGTCCAGATACGCAGTATTTT. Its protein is CASTEYRGGPDTQYF.

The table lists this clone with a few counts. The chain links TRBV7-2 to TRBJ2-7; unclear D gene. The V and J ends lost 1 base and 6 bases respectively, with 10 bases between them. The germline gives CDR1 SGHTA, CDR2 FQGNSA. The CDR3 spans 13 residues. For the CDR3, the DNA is TGTGCCAGCAGCTTAGAGTATTCAGGCGAGCAGTACGTC. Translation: CASSLEYSGEQYV.

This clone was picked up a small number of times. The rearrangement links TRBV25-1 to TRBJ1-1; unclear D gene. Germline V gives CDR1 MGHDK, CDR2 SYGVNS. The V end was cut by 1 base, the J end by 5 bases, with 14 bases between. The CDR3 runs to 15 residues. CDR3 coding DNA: TGTGCCAGCAGTGAATCCGGCCCCCGGGGTACTGAAGCTTTCTTT. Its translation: CASSESGPRGTEAFF.

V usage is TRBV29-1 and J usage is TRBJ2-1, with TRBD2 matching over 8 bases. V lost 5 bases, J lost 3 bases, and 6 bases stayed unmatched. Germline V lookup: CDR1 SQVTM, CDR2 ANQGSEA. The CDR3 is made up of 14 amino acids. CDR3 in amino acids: CSVKSLAGYNEQFF. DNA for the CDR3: TGCAGCGTTAAGAGTCTAGCGGGCTACAATGAGCAGTTCTTC.

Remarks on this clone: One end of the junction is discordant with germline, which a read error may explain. CDR3 region: CASSLEHGRRETQYF. The DNA for the CDR3 is TGTGCTAGCAGCTTAGAACACGGCAGGCGAGAGACCCAGTACTTC. This chain connects TRBV7-7 to TRBJ2-5; D unresolved. In germline, CDR1 is SSHAT, CDR2 FNYEAQ (reference sequence). The CDR3 consists of 15 residues.

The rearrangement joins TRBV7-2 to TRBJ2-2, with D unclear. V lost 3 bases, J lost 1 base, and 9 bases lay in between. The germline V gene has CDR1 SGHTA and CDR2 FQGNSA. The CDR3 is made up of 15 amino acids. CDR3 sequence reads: CASSFQHGNTGELFF. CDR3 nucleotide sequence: TGTGCCAGCAGCTTCCAGCACGGGAACACCGGGGAGCTGTTTTTT.

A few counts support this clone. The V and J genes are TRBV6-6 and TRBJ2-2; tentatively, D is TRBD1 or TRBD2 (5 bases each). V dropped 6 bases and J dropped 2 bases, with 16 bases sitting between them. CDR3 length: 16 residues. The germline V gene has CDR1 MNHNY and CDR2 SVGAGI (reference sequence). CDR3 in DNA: TGTGCCAGCAGCCAGGGCCCGGGAAAAAACACCGGGGAGCTGTTTTTT. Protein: CASSQGPGKNTGELFF.

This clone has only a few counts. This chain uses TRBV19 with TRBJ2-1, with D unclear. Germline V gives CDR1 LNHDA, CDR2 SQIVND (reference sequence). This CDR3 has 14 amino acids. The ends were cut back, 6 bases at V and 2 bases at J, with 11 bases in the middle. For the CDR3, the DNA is TGTGCCAGTAGGGGTAGTCAGGCCTACAATGAGCAGTTCTTC. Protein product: CASRGSQAYNEQFF.

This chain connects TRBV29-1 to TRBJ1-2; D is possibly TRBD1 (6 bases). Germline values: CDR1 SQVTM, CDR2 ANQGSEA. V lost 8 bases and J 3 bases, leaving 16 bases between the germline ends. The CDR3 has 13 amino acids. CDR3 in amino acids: CSFSKTGDYGYTF. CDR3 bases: TGCAGCTTTAGTAAGACAGGCGACTATGGCTACACCTTC.

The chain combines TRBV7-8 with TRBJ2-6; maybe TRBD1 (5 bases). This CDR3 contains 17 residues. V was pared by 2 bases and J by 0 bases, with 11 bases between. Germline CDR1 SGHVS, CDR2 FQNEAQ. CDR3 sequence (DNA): TGTGCCAGCAGCTTAAGTCGGACACCCTCTGGGGCCAACGTCCTGACTTTC. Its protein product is CASSLSRTPSGANVLTF. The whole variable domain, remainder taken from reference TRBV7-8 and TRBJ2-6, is GAGVSQSPRYKVAKRGQDVALRCDPISGHVSLFWYQQALGQGPEFLTYFQNEAQLDKSGLPSDRFFAERPEGSVSTLKIQRTQQEDSAVYLCASSLSRTPSGANVLTFGAGSRLTVL.

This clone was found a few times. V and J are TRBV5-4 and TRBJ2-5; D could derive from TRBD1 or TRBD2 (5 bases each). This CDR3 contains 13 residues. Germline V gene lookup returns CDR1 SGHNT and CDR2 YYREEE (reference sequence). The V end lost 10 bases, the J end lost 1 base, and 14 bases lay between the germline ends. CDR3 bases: TGTGCCCACAGGTCGGGGACCCAAGAGACCCAGTACTTC. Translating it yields CAHRSGTQETQYF.

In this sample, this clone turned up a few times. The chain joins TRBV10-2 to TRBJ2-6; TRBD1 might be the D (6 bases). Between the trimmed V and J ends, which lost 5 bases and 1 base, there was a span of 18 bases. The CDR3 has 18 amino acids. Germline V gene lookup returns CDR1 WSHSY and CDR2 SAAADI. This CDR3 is CASSLLDRSYSGANVLTF. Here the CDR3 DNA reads TGCGCCAGCAGTCTGCTCGACAGGTCCTATTCTGGGGCCAACGTCCTGACTTTC.

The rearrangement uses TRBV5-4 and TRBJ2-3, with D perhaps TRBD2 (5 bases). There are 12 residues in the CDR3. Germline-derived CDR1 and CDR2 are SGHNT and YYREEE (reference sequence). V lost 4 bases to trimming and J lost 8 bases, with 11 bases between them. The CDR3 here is CASSLAGGTQYF. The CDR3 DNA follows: TGTGCCAGCAGCCTCGCCGGAGGTACGCAGTATTTT. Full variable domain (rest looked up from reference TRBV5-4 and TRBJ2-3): ETGVTQSPTHLIKTRGQQVTLRCSSQSGHNTVSWYQQALGQGPQFIFQYYREEENGRGNFPPRFSGLQFPNYSSELNVNALELDDSALYLCASSLAGGTQYFGPGTRLTVL.

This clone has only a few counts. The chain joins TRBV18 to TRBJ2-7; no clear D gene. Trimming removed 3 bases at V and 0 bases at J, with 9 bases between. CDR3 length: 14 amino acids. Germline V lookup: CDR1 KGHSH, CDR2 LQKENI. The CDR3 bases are TGTGCCAGCTCACCTGACAACTTCTCCTACGAGCAGTACTTC. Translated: CASSPDNFSYEQYF.

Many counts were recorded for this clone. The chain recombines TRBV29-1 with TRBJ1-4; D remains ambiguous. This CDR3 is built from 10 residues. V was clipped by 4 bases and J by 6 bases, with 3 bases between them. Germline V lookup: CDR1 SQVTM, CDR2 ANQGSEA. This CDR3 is CSVGDEKLFF. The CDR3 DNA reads TGCAGCGTTGGGGATGAAAAACTGTTTTTT.

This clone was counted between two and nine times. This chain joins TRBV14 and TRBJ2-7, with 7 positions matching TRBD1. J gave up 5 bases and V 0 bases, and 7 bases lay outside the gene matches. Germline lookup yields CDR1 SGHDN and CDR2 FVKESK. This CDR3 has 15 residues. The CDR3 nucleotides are TGTGCCAGCAGCCAAGATCCCGACAGGGTGCACGAGCAGTACTTC. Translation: CASSQDPDRVHEQYF.

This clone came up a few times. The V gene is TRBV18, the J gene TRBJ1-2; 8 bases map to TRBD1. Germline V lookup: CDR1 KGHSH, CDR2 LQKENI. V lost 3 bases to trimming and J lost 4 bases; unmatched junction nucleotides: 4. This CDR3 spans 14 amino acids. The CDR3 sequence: CASSPGQGSYGYTF. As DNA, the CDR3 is TGTGCCAGCTCACCCGGACAGGGTAGCTATGGCTACACCTTC.

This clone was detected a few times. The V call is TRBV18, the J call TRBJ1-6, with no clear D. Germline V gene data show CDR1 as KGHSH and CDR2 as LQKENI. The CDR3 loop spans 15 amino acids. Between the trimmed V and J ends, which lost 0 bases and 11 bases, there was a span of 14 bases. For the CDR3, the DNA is TGTGCCAGCTCACCACCGGGTCAGGAACATGCACCCCTCCACTTT. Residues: CASSPPGQEHAPLHF.